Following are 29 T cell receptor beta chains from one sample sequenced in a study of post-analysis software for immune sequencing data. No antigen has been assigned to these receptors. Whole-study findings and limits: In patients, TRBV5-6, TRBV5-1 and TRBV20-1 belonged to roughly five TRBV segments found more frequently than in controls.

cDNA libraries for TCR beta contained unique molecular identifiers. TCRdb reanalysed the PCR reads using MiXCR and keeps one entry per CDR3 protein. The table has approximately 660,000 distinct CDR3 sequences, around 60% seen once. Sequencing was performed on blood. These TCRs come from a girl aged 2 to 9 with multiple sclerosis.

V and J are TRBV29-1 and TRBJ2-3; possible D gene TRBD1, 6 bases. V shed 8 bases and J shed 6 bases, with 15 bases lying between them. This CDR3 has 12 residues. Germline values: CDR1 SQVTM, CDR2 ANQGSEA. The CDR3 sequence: CSQGLTGDTQYF. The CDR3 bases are TGCAGCCAGGGGCTCACCGGGGATACGCAGTATTTT.

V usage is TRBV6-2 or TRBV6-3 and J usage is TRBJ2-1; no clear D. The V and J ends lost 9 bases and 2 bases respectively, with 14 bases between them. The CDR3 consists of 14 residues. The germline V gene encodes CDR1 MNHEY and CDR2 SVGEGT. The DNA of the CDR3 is TGTGCCAGTACCCCCGAACTTACCTACAATGAGCAGTTCTTC. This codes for CASTPELTYNEQFF.

In DNA, the CDR3 is TGTGCCTGGGCGGAGGGGGCATCTAACTATGGCTACACCTTC. This translates into CAWAEGASNYGYTF. The chain couples TRBV30 to TRBJ1-2; 7 positions agree with TRBD1. Trimming cost V 5 bases and J 0 bases; bases outside gene matches: 6. CDR3 size: 14 residues. Germline loops: CDR1 GTSNPN, CDR2 SVGIG (reference sequence).

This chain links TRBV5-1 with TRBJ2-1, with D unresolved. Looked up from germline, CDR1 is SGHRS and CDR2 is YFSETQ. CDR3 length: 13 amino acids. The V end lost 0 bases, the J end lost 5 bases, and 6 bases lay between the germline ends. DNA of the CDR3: TGCGCCAGCAGCTTGGAGCGAAACAATGAGCAGTTCTTC. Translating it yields CASSLERNNEQFF. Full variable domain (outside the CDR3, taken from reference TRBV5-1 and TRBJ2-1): KAGVTQTPRYLIKTRGQQVTLSCSPISGHRSVSWYQQTPGQGLQFLFEYFSETQRNKGNFPGRFSGRQFSNSRSEMNVSTLELGDSALYLCASSLERNNEQFFGPGTRLTVL.

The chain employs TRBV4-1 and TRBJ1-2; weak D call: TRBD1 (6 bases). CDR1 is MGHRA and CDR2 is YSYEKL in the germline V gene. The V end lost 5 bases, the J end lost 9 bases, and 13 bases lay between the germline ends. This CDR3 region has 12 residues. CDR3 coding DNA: TGCGCCAGCAGCGCAGGACAGTCTCGCTACACCTTC. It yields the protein CASSAGQSRYTF.

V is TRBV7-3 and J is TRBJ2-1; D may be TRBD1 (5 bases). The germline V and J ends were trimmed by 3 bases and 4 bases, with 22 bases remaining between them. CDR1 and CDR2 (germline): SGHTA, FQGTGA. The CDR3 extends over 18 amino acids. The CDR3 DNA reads TGTGCCAGCAGCTTGATTGGCAGAATCAGTAAGGGGTACAATGAGCAGTTCTTC. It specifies CASSLIGRISKGYNEQFF.

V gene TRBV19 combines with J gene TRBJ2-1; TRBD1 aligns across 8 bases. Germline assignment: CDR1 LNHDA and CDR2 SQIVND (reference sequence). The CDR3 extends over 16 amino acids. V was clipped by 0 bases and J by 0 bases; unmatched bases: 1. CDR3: CASSIEQGVSYNEQFF. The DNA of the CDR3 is TGTGCCAGTAGTATAGAACAGGGGGTCTCCTACAATGAGCAGTTCTTC.

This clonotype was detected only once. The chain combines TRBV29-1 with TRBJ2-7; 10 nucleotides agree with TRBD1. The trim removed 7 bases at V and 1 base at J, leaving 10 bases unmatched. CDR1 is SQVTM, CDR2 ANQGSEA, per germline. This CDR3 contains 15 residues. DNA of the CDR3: TGCAGCGCCACCTCCTGGGGACAGGGGTCCTACGAGCAGTACTTC. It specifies CSATSWGQGSYEQYF.

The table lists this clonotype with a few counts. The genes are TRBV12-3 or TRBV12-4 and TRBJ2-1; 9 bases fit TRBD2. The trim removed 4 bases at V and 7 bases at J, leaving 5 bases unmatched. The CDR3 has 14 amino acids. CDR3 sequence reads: CASSSAGGQNEQFF. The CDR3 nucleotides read TGTGCCAGCAGTTCTGCGGGGGGGCAGAATGAGCAGTTCTTC.

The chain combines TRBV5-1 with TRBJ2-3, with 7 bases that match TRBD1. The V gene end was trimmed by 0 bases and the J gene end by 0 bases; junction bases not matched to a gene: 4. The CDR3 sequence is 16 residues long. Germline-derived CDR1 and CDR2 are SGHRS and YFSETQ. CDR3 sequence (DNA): TGCGCCAGCAGCTTGGAAGACAGGGCGAGCACAGATACGCAGTATTTT. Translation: CASSLEDRASTDTQYF.

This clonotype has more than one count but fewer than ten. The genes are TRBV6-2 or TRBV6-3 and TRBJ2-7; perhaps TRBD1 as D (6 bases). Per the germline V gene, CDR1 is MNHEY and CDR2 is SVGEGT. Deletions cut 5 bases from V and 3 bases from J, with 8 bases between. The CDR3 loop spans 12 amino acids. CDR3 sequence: CASSPGHYEQYF. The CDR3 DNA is TGTGCCAGCAGTCCGGGACACTACGAGCAGTACTTC.

The CDR3 is CASSQIMTGMSNQPQHF. The CDR3 DNA follows: TGCGCCAGCAGCCAGATAATGACAGGGATGAGCAATCAGCCCCAGCATTTT. The gene calls are TRBV4-1 and TRBJ1-5, with 7 nucleotides matching TRBD1. Trimming took 3 bases from V and 1 from J; bases not matched to a gene: 9. This CDR3 is built from 17 residues. Germline V gene data show CDR1 as MGHRA and CDR2 as YSYEKL.

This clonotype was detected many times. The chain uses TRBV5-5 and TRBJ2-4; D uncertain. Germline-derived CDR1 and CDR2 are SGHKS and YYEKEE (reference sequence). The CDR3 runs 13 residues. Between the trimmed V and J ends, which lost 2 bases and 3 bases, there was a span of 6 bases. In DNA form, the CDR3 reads TGTGCCAGCAGCTTTAACTACAAAAACATTCAGTACTTC. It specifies CASSFNYKNIQYF.

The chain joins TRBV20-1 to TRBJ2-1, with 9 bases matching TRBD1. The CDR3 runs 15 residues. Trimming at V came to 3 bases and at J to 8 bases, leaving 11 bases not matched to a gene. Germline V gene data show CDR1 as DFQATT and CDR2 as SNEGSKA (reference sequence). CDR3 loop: CSASRDRGFDDEQFF. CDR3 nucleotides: TGCAGTGCTAGCCGTGACAGGGGGTTCGACGATGAGCAGTTCTTC.

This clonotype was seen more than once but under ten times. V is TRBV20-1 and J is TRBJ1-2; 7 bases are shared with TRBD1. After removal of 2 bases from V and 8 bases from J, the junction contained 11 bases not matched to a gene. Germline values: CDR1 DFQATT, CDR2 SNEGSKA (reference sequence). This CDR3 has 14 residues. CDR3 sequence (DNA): TGCAGTGCTAGACGAGCCCTAACAGGGGACGGCTACACCTTC. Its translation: CSARRALTGDGYTF.

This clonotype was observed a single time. The CDR3: CASSQPREVLGWGNQETQYF. In DNA, the CDR3 is TGCGCCAGCAGCCAACCAAGAGAGGTACTCGGGTGGGGGAACCAAGAGACCCAGTACTTC. The rearrangement joins TRBV4-1 to TRBJ2-5; either TRBD1 or TRBD2 may supply D (5 bases each). V lost 2 bases and J 0 bases, leaving 25 bases between the germline ends. The V gene's germline CDR1 is MGHRA and CDR2 YSYEKL. This CDR3 spans 20 amino acids.

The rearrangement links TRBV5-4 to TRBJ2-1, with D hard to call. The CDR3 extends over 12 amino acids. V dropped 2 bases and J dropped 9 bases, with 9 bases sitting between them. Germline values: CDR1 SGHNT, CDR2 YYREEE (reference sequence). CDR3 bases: TGTGCCAGCAGCTTCTCAATGGGTGAGCAGTTCTTC. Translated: CASSFSMGEQFF.

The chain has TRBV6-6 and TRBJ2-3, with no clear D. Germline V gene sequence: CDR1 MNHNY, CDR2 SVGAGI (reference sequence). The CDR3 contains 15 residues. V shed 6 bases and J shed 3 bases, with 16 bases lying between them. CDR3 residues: CASSLSDLGTDTQYF. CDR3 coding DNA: TGTGCCAGCAGCCTCAGCGATTTGGGAACAGATACGCAGTATTTT.

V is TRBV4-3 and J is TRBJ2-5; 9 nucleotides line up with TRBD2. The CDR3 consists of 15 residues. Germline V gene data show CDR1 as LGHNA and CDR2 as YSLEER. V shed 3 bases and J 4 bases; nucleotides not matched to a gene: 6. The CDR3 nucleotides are TGCGCCAGCAGCCAGCGGGGGGGCAAGGTAGAGACCCAGTACTTC. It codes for CASSQRGGKVETQYF.

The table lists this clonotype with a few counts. CDR3 bases: TGCAGCGCTAGCAGGTTCGACAATGAGCAGTTCTTC. Translating gives CSASRFDNEQFF. The chain uses TRBV29-1 and TRBJ2-1; D perhaps matches TRBD2 (5 bases). Germline V gives CDR1 SQVTM, CDR2 ANQGSEA. CDR3 size: 12 residues. Trimming took 7 bases from V and 5 from J, leaving 12 bases between them.

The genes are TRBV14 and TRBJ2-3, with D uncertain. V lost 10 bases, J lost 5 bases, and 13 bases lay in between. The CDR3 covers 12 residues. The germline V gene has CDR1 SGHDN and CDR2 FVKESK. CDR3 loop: CATKNSGDTQYF. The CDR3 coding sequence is TGTGCCACCAAGAATTCGGGAGATACGCAGTATTTT.

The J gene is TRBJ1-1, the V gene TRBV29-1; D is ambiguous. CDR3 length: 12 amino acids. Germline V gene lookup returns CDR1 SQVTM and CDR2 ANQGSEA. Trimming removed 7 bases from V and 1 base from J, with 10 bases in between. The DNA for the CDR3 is TGCAGCGCCCCTACAGCGAACACTGAAGCTTTCTTT. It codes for CSAPTANTEAFF.

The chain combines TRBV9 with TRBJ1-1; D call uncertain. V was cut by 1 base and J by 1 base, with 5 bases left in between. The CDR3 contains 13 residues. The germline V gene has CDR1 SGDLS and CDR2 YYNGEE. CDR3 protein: CASSVSTNTEAFF. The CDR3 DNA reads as TGTGCCAGCAGCGTATCTACGAACACTGAAGCTTTCTTT.

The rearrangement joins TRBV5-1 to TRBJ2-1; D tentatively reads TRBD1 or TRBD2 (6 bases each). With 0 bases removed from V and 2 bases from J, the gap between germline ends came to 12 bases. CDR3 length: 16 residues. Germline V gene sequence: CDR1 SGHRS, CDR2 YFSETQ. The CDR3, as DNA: TGCGCCAGCAGCTTGGCCGGGGGCCTAACCTACAATGAGCAGTTCTTC. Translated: CASSLAGGLTYNEQFF.

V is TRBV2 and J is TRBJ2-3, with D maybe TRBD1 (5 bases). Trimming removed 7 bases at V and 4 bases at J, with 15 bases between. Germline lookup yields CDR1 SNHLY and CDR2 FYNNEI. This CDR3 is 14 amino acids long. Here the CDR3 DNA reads TGTGCCAGCACTGGCCGACAGAGCGCAGATACGCAGTATTTT. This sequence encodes CASTGRQSADTQYF.

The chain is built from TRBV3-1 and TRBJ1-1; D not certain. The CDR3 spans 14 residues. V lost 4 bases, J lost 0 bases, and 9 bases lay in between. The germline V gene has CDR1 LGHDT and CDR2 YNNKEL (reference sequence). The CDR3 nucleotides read TGTGCCAGCAGCCGCCAGGTTATGAACACTGAAGCTTTCTTT. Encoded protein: CASSRQVMNTEAFF.

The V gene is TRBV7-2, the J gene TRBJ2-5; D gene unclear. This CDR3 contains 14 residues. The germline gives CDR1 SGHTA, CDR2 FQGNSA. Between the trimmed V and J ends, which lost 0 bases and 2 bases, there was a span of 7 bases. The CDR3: CASSLARVQETQYF. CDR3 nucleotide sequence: TGTGCCAGCAGCTTAGCCCGGGTTCAAGAGACCCAGTACTTC.

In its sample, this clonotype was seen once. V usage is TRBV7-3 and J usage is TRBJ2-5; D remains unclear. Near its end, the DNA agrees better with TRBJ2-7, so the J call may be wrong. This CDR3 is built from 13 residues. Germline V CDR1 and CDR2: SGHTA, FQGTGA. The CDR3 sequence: CASSSVGSSEQYF. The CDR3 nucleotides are TGTGCCAGCAGCTCAGTCGGTTCGTCCGAGCAGTACTTC.

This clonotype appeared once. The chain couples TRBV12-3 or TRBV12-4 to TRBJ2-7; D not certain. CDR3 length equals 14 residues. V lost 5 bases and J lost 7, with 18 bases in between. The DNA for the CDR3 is TGTGCCAGCAGTCCTATGATGGGGTACAATGAGCAGTACTTC. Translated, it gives CASSPMMGYNEQYF.